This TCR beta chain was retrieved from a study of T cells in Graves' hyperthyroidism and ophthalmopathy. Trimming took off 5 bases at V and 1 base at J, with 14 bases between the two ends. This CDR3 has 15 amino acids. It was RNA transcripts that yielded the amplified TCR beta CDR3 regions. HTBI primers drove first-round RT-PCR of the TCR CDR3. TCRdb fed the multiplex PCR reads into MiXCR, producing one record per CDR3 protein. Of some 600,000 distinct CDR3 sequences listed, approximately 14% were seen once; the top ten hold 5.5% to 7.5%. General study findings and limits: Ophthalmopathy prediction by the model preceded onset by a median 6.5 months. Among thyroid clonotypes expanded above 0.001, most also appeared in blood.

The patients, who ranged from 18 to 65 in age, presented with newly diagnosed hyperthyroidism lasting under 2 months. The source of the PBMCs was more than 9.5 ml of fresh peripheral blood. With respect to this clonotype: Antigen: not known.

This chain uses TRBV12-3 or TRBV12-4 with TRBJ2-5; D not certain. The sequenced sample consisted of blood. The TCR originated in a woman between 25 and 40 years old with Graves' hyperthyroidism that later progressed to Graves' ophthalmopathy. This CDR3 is CASSLAVRAQETQYF. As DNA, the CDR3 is TGTGCCAGCAGTCTGGCGGTCCGGGCCCAAGAGACCCAGTACTTC.